This passage covers 24 T cell receptor beta chains from one sample sequenced in a study of T-cell reconstitution after alpha-beta-depleted transplantation in children. Preparation of the TCRbeta library was carried out with unique molecular identifiers. TCRdb analysed the PCR reads with MiXCR anew, one entry per CDR3 protein. This sample has around 600,000 distinct CDR3 sequences; roughly a tenth occur once, and the top ten carry less than 5%. This material consisted of PBMCs from the stem cell graft donor, taken from the stem cell graft. These receptors came from a human donor who donated a stem cell graft to a child with acute myeloid leukemia.

This clonotype was picked up many times. The chain has TRBV27 and TRBJ1-5; TRBD1 matches at 7 bases. This CDR3 is built from 17 residues. Germline V gene sequence: CDR1 MNHEY, CDR2 SMNVEV (reference sequence). V lost 5 bases to trimming and J lost 4 bases; unmatched junction nucleotides: 14. The DNA of the CDR3 is TGTGCCAGCAGTCCAATTACCCGGACAGGTCAGAATCAGCCCCAGCATTTT. The encoded protein is CASSPITRTGQNQPQHF.

The chain uses TRBV20-1 and TRBJ2-1, with D maybe TRBD2 (5 bases). CDR1 and CDR2 from the germline V gene are DFQATT and SNEGSKA (reference sequence). The V and J ends lost 3 bases and 4 bases respectively, with 19 bases between them. The CDR3 contains 16 residues. The CDR3 region has the DNA TGCAGTGCTAGGCGACCGGGATCCTCCCGATACAATGAGCAGTTCTTC. This gives the protein CSARRPGSSRYNEQFF.

The chain couples TRBV29-1 to TRBJ1-1, with TRBD1 identical over 7 bases. CDR1 and CDR2 from the germline V gene are SQVTM and ANQGSEA. The CDR3 length is 12 residues. Trimming at V came to 7 bases and at J to 2 bases, leaving 4 bases not matched to a gene. In nucleotides, the CDR3 is TGCAGCGGGCGACAGGGTAACACTGAAGCTTTCTTT. It specifies CSGRQGNTEAFF. Using reference TRBV29-1 and TRBJ1-1 for the parts outside the CDR3, the full variable domain is SAVISQKPSRDICQRGTSLTIQCQVDSQVTMMFWYRQQPGQSLTLIATANQGSEATYESGFVIDKFPISRPNLTFSTLTVSNMSPEDSSIYLCSGRQGNTEAFFGQGTRLTVV.

The CDR3 spells CASSHEGARYNQPQHF. As DNA, the CDR3 is TGTGCCAGCAGCCATGAAGGGGCGAGATACAATCAGCCCCAGCATTTT. This chain joins TRBV7-2 and TRBJ1-5, with D possibly TRBD1 on 5 matching bases. Deletions cut 5 bases from V and 3 bases from J, with 17 bases between. CDR3 length: 16 residues. CDR1 is SGHTA and CDR2 is FQGNSA in the germline V gene.

The rearrangement uses TRBV5-6 and TRBJ2-5; TRBD2 matches 7 bases. Germline assignment: CDR1 SGHDT and CDR2 YYEEEE. V lost 4 bases and J lost 5; bases outside the gene matches: 14. There are 16 residues in the CDR3. CDR3 amino acids: CASSPRGDLADETQYF. The CDR3 nucleotides read TGTGCCAGCAGCCCCCGGGGAGATCTAGCGGACGAGACCCAGTACTTC.

This clonotype was observed many times. The CDR3 nucleotides are TGTGCCACCAGTGATGAGACTAGCGGGAGCACAGATACGCAGTATTTT. Protein product: CATSDETSGSTDTQYF. This chain uses TRBV24-1 with TRBJ2-3; 10 bases are a match to TRBD2. The CDR3 length is 16 residues. V gave up 3 bases and J gave up 0 bases; unmatched junction bases: 2. From germline, CDR1 is KGHDR and CDR2 SFDVKD.

This clonotype has only a few counts. The chain employs TRBV7-9 and TRBJ2-1; TRBD2 matches 12 bases. Germline V lookup: CDR1 SEHNR, CDR2 FQNEAQ (reference sequence). This CDR3 comprises 17 residues. After removal of 2 bases from V and 6 bases from J, the junction contained 8 bases not matched to a gene. This chain's CDR3 is CASSLTRLAGVPNEQFF. Written as DNA, the CDR3 is TGTGCCAGCAGCTTAACGAGACTAGCGGGAGTTCCCAATGAGCAGTTCTTC. Full variable domain (missing parts from reference TRBV7-9 and TRBJ2-1): DTGVSQNPRHKITKRGQNVTFRCDPISEHNRLYWYRQTLGQGPEFLTYFQNEAQLEKSRLLSDRFSAERPKGSFSTLEIQRTEQGDSAMYLCASSLTRLAGVPNEQFFGPGTRLTVL.

This clonotype was detected a few times. The chain couples TRBV10-3 to TRBJ1-3; no clear D. Between the trimmed V and J ends, which lost 4 bases and 6 bases, there was a span of 10 bases. The CDR3 consists of 13 residues. Germline CDR1 and CDR2: ENHRY and SYGVKD. CDR3 amino acids: CAISAPRTNTIYF. In nucleotides, the CDR3 is TGTGCCATCAGTGCCCCAAGGACAAACACCATATATTTT.

This clonotype has ten or more counts. The V call is TRBV29-1, the J call TRBJ2-3; no clear D gene. The length of the CDR3 is 14 residues. Trimming cost V 4 bases and J 1 base, with 12 bases left between them. Germline CDR1 and CDR2: SQVTM and ANQGSEA. CDR3 sequence: CSVAPRLRTDTQYF. CDR3 bases: TGCAGCGTTGCACCCAGGCTCCGCACAGATACGCAGTATTTT.

The J gene is TRBJ2-6, the V gene TRBV28; a weak D match, TRBD2 (7 bases). In germline, CDR1 is MDHEN, CDR2 SYDVKM. V shed 11 bases and J shed 4 bases, with 15 bases lying between them. CDR3 length equals 14 residues. CDR3 sequence (DNA): TGTGCCTCAAGGGGGGGGGAGGGGGCCAACGTCCTGACTTTC. Protein product: CASRGGEGANVLTF.

The chain has TRBV29-1 and TRBJ2-3; possibly TRBD2 for D (6 bases). V was pared by 3 bases and J by 5 bases, with 18 bases between. This CDR3 has 15 amino acids. Germline CDR1 and CDR2: SQVTM and ANQGSEA. DNA of the CDR3: TGCAGCGTTGAGGGCGCGGGAATCGCTTTAGATACGCAGTATTTT. Translated, it gives CSVEGAGIALDTQYF.

This clonotype was counted only a few times. V gene TRBV11-2 combines with J gene TRBJ2-5, with 11 bases identical to TRBD2. The V gene's germline CDR1 is SGHAT and CDR2 FQNNGV. The V and J ends lost 8 bases and 7 bases, in that order; junction bases with no gene match: 9. The CDR3 runs to 14 residues. CDR3 protein: CASSIAGGPGTQYF. As DNA, the CDR3 is TGTGCCAGCTCTATAGCGGGAGGGCCTGGGACCCAGTACTTC.

This clonotype was seen a handful of times. The rearrangement links TRBV30 to TRBJ2-7, with 13 positions matching TRBD2. The ends lost 0 bases at V and 3 bases at J; junction bases unmatched: 5. The CDR3 sequence is 16 residues long. CDR1 is GTSNPN and CDR2 is SVGIG in the germline V gene (reference sequence). The CDR3, as DNA: TGTGCCTGGAGTGTACTAGCGGGGGGGCCCTACTACGAGCAGTACTTC. This sequence encodes CAWSVLAGGPYYEQYF.

Ten or more counts support this clonotype. The chain has TRBV20-1 and TRBJ2-4, with 14 bases identical to TRBD2. The CDR3 length is 14 residues. The germline V gene encodes CDR1 DFQATT and CDR2 SNEGSKA (reference sequence). V lost 5 bases, J lost 5 bases, and 2 bases stayed unmatched. The CDR3 DNA sequence: TGCAGTGCTCCGGGACTAGCGGGAGAAAACATTCAGTACTTC. Amino acids: CSAPGLAGENIQYF.

This clonotype was counted ten times or more. CDR3 residues: CASSRDRTTNEKLFF. The CDR3 DNA follows: TGTGCCAGCAGCCGGGACAGGACAACTAATGAAAAACTGTTTTTT. The J gene is TRBJ1-4, the V gene TRBV7-9; TRBD1 aligns across 8 bases. The CDR3 is 15 amino acids. Germline V lookup: CDR1 SEHNR, CDR2 FQNEAQ (reference sequence). The trim removed 5 bases at V and 0 bases at J, leaving 2 bases unmatched.

The CDR3 nucleotides read TGCGCCAGCAGCTTGAGGGGTAGCGGGAGGGCAGCCTACGAGCAGTACTTC. Protein product: CASSLRGSGRAAYEQYF. The V and J genes are TRBV5-1 and TRBJ2-7; 11 bases are shared with TRBD2. Germline CDR1 is SGHRS and CDR2 is YFSETQ. The CDR3 extends over 17 amino acids. The ends lost 1 base at V and 2 bases at J; junction bases unmatched: 8.

This clonotype showed up many times. The chain joins TRBV12-3 or TRBV12-4 to TRBJ2-1, with D perhaps assigned TRBD1 or TRBD2 (7 bases each). The CDR3 is 16 residues long. Deletions cut 6 bases from V and 4 bases from J, with 19 bases between. The CDR3 reads CASSLGGQGGYNEQFF. In nucleotides, the CDR3 is TGTGCCAGCAGCCTCGGAGGGCAGGGGGGGTACAATGAGCAGTTCTTC.

V usage is TRBV9 and J usage is TRBJ2-4, with D possibly matching TRBD2 (5 bases). Germline CDR1 is SGDLS and CDR2 is YYNGEE. Trimming left V 0 bases short and J 3 bases short, with 16 bases between. CDR3 size: 17 residues. The CDR3 here is CASSVGWRAPVKNIQYF. For the CDR3, the DNA is TGTGCCAGCAGCGTAGGATGGCGGGCGCCCGTCAAAAACATTCAGTACTTC. The full variable domain, completed using reference TRBV9 and TRBJ2-4, is DSGVTQTPKHLITATGQRVTLRCSPRSGDLSVYWYQQSLDQGLQFLIQYYNGEERAKGNILERFSAQQFPDLHSELNLSSLELGDSALYFCASSVGWRAPVKNIQYFGAGTRLSVL.

This sequence joins TRBV7-3 and TRBJ2-1; 8 bases align to TRBD2. CDR3 length: 15 residues. V lost 5 bases and J lost 7; bases outside the gene matches: 10. Germline values: CDR1 SGHTA, CDR2 FQGTGA. The CDR3 DNA follows: TGTGCCAGCAGCCTAAGCGGGAGTCAGGGTAATGAGCAGTTCTTC. This sequence encodes CASSLSGSQGNEQFF.

This clonotype was picked up many times. The chain carries TRBV5-1 and TRBJ2-7, with 14 bases fitting TRBD2. CDR1 and CDR2 (germline): SGHRS, YFSETQ. The CDR3 is 15 residues long. The junction had 7 bases not matched to a gene; V was cut back by 4 bases and J by 7 bases. The CDR3 protein is CASSEGLAGVQEQYF. In DNA, the CDR3 is TGCGCCAGCAGCGAGGGACTAGCGGGAGTTCAAGAGCAGTACTTC.

This clonotype was recorded a few times. The chain combines TRBV7-9 with TRBJ2-2; the D call may be TRBD1 or TRBD2 (5 bases each). Deletions cut 3 bases from V and 6 bases from J, with 17 bases between. In germline, CDR1 is SEHNR, CDR2 FQNEAQ (reference sequence). The CDR3 extends over 16 amino acids. CDR3 sequence: CASSFMIGAGSGELFF. DNA of the CDR3: TGTGCCAGCAGCTTCATGATCGGGGCTGGCTCCGGGGAGCTGTTTTTT.

This clonotype was detected a few times. This chain uses TRBV12-3 or TRBV12-4 with TRBJ2-7; 7 nucleotides agree with TRBD1. The V gene end was trimmed by 7 bases and the J gene end by 1 base; junction bases not matched to a gene: 4. The CDR3 is 13 amino acids. The CDR3 here is CASNRQGSYEQYF. CDR3 coding DNA: TGTGCCAGCAACCGACAGGGTTCCTACGAGCAGTACTTC.

The chain carries TRBV7-3 and TRBJ2-6; TRBD1 matches at 8 bases. This CDR3 has 17 amino acids. The V and J ends lost 5 bases and 2 bases, in that order; junction bases with no gene match: 8. CDR1 SGHTA and CDR2 FQGTGA come from the germline V gene. The CDR3: CASSPGQGIPGANVLTF. In DNA, the CDR3 is TGTGCCAGCAGCCCAGGACAGGGAATCCCTGGGGCCAACGTCCTGACTTTC.

This clonotype was seen repeatedly, ten times or more. This rearrangement joins TRBV6-2 or TRBV6-3 to TRBJ2-7; D gene uncertain. Germline V gives CDR1 MNHEY, CDR2 SVGEGT. Between the trimmed V and J ends, which lost 6 bases and 0 bases, there was a span of 15 bases. This CDR3 spans 15 amino acids. The CDR3 DNA reads TGTGCCAGCAGCCGTCGGCTAGAGAGCTCCTACGAGCAGTACTTC. It specifies CASSRRLESSYEQYF.